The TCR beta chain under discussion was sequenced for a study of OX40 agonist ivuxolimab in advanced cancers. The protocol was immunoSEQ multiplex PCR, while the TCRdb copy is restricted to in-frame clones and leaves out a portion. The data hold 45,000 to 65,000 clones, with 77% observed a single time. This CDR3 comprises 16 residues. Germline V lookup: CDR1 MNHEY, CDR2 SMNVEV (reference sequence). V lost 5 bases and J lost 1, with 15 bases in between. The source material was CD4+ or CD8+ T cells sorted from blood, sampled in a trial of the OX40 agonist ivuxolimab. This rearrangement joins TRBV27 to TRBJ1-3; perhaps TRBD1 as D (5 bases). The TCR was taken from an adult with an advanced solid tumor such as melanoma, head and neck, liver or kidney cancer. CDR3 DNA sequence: TGTGCCAGCAGTCCTCTCCCGGGGGGATCTGGAAACACCATATATTTT. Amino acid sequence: CASSPLPGGSGNTIYF.